This is a list of T cell receptor beta chains from one sample in a study of T cell repertoires in cytomegalovirus infection. TCRdb processed the reads anew with MiXCR; each CDR3 protein has one entry. The repertoire holds some 220,000 distinct CDR3 sequences, with roughly 34% as singletons. These receptors' targets are unknown. Sequenced material: CD8+ T cells from cultured PBMCs, taken from culture after CMV antigen stimulation. The source is a human donor in good health (CMV status not recorded). Some clones in this sample may be carry-over from other donors' samples. CDR3s include the opening cysteine and the closing phenylalanine or tryptophan. The D gene is left open where the match is weak. Size is omitted from some rows. Given values are once, few, many or a class for expanded clones.

d_gene: NA; abundance: few; len: 16; j_gene: TRBJ2-3; v_gene: TRBV6-1; CDR3aa: CASSEVTGPPTDTQYF; CDR3nt: TGTGCCAGCAGTGAAGTTACGGGGCCCCCCACAGATACGCAGTATTTT
d_gene: NA; abundance: few; len: 13; j_gene: TRBJ1-3; v_gene: TRBV7-4; CDR3aa: CAIHLVSGNTIYF; CDR3nt: TGTGCCATCCACCTGGTCTCTGGAAACACCATATATTTT
d_gene: TRBD1; abundance: NA; len: 18; j_gene: TRBJ2-5; v_gene: TRBV7-8; CDR3aa: CASSLHRWDRGGQETQYF; CDR3nt: TGTGCCAGCAGCCTCCACCGATGGGACAGGGGTGGCCAAGAGACCCAGTACTTC
d_gene: NA; abundance: NA; len: 12; j_gene: TRBJ2-7; v_gene: TRBV7-9; CDR3aa: CASSSLNYEQYF; CDR3nt: TGTGCCAGCAGCTCCCTCAACTACGAGCAGTACTTC
d_gene: NA; abundance: NA; len: 15; j_gene: TRBJ1-3; v_gene: TRBV28; CDR3aa: CASSFGISPGNTIYF; CDR3nt: TGTGCCAGCAGTTTCGGGATTTCTCCAGGAAACACCATATATTTT
d_gene: TRBD2; abundance: NA; len: 15; j_gene: TRBJ2-7; v_gene: TRBV7-9; CDR3aa: CASSLVTSGSHEQYF; CDR3nt: TGTGCCAGCAGCTTAGTTACTAGCGGGAGCCACGAGCAGTACTTC
d_gene: TRBD1; abundance: NA; len: 17; j_gene: TRBJ2-3; v_gene: TRBV7-9; CDR3aa: CASSRRDRVTSTDTQYF; CDR3nt: TGTGCCAGCAGCCGTCGGGACAGGGTAACTAGCACAGATACGCAGTATTTT
d_gene: NA; abundance: few; len: 11; j_gene: TRBJ1-2; v_gene: TRBV7-6; CDR3aa: CASSSDYGYTF; CDR3nt: TGTGCCAGCAGCTCGGACTATGGCTACACCTTC
d_gene: NA; abundance: NA; len: 12; j_gene: TRBJ1-2; v_gene: TRBV20-1; CDR3aa: CSATGLGYGYTF; CDR3nt: TGCAGTGCTACAGGGTTGGGCTATGGCTACACCTTC
d_gene: TRBD1; abundance: NA; len: 14; j_gene: TRBJ2-7; v_gene: TRBV27; CDR3aa: CASSFNRGAYEQYF; CDR3nt: TGTGCCAGCAGTTTCAACAGGGGGGCCTACGAGCAGTACTTC
d_gene: NA; abundance: NA; len: 13; j_gene: TRBJ2-7; v_gene: TRBV27; CDR3aa: CASSLSWGSEQYF; CDR3nt: TGTGCCAGCAGTTTATCGTGGGGAAGCGAGCAGTACTTC
d_gene: NA; abundance: NA; len: 13; j_gene: TRBJ1-5; v_gene: TRBV14; CDR3aa: CASSGSYNQPQHF; CDR3nt: TGTGCCAGCAGCGGGAGTTACAATCAGCCCCAGCATTTT
d_gene: TRBD2; abundance: few; len: 17; j_gene: TRBJ2-3; v_gene: TRBV11-2; CDR3aa: CASKTSGSHGGTDTQYF; CDR3nt: TGTGCCAGCAAAACTAGCGGGAGTCACGGGGGCACAGATACGCAGTATTTT
d_gene: TRBD2; abundance: NA; len: 14; j_gene: TRBJ2-2; v_gene: TRBV2; CDR3aa: CASRDPGGTGELFF; CDR3nt: TGTGCCAGCAGGGATCCGGGGGGGACCGGGGAGCTGTTTTTT
d_gene: TRBD2; abundance: NA; len: 17; j_gene: TRBJ2-7; v_gene: TRBV12-3/TRBV12-4; CDR3aa: CASSLVGLAGERYEQYF; CDR3nt: TGTGCCAGCAGTTTAGTGGGACTAGCGGGAGAGCGCTACGAGCAGTACTTC
d_gene: TRBD2; abundance: NA; len: 16; j_gene: TRBJ2-1; v_gene: TRBV7-6; CDR3aa: CASSPKTTSGGNEQFF; CDR3nt: TGTGCCAGCAGCCCAAAAACGACTAGCGGGGGCAATGAGCAGTTCTTC
d_gene: NA; abundance: once; len: 14; j_gene: TRBJ1-5; v_gene: TRBV7-4; CDR3aa: CASSPDSPNQPQHF; CDR3nt: TGTGCCAGCAGCCCGGACAGTCCAAATCAGCCCCAGCATTTT
d_gene: TRBD1; abundance: few; len: 15; j_gene: TRBJ1-1; v_gene: TRBV7-6; CDR3aa: CASSLNRGMNTEAFF; CDR3nt: TGTGCCAGCAGCCTTAACAGGGGTATGAACACTGAAGCTTTCTTT
d_gene: TRBD2; abundance: NA; len: 15; j_gene: TRBJ2-7; v_gene: TRBV12-3/TRBV12-4; CDR3aa: CASSLIAGGTYEQYF; CDR3nt: TGTGCCAGCAGTTTAATAGCGGGTGGAACCTACGAGCAGTACTTC
d_gene: NA; abundance: NA; len: 17; j_gene: TRBJ1-2; v_gene: TRBV2; CDR3aa: CASSVSEEGGGNYGYTF; CDR3nt: TGTGCCAGCAGTGTGTCGGAGGAGGGTGGCGGAAACTATGGCTACACCTTC
d_gene: TRBD2; abundance: few; len: 15; j_gene: TRBJ2-7; v_gene: TRBV5-4; CDR3aa: CASSSSGKVPYEQYF; CDR3nt: TGTGCCAGCAGCTCTAGCGGGAAAGTTCCCTACGAGCAGTACTTC
d_gene: NA; abundance: few; len: 16; j_gene: TRBJ2-3; v_gene: TRBV7-9; CDR3aa: CASSLKRAFSTDTQYF; CDR3nt: TGTGCCAGCAGCTTAAAAAGGGCCTTCAGCACAGATACGCAGTATTTT
d_gene: TRBD2; abundance: NA; len: 16; j_gene: TRBJ2-1; v_gene: TRBV12-5; CDR3aa: CASGSSIAGGRNEQFF; CDR3nt: TGTGCTAGTGGTTCCTCCATAGCGGGAGGGCGAAATGAGCAGTTCTTC
d_gene: NA; abundance: few; len: 16; j_gene: TRBJ2-2; v_gene: TRBV6-1; CDR3aa: CASSDSGLSNTGELFF; CDR3nt: TGTGCCAGCAGTGACTCGGGCCTTTCGAACACCGGGGAGCTGTTTTTT
d_gene: NA; abundance: NA; len: 13; j_gene: TRBJ2-7; v_gene: TRBV20-1; CDR3aa: CSARPGRSYEQYF; CDR3nt: TGCAGTGCTAGACCCGGACGGTCCTACGAGCAGTACTTC
d_gene: NA; abundance: NA; len: 15; j_gene: TRBJ2-3; v_gene: TRBV6-1; CDR3aa: CASSIQVAPTDTQYF; CDR3nt: TGTGCCAGCAGCATACAGGTCGCCCCCACAGATACGCAGTATTTT
d_gene: TRBD1; abundance: NA; len: 17; j_gene: TRBJ1-4; v_gene: TRBV7-9; CDR3aa: CASSPQGSGATNEKLFF; CDR3nt: TGTGCCAGCAGCCCACAGGGGTCGGGGGCAACTAATGAAAAACTGTTTTTT
d_gene: TRBD2; abundance: NA; len: 14; j_gene: TRBJ2-4; v_gene: TRBV29-1; CDR3aa: CSVDPSGRSNIQYF; CDR3nt: TGCAGCGTTGACCCTAGCGGGAGATCAAACATTCAGTACTTC
d_gene: NA; abundance: NA; len: 16; j_gene: TRBJ2-1; v_gene: TRBV20-1; CDR3aa: CSASSSDISSYNEQFF; CDR3nt: TGCAGTGCTAGCTCCTCGGACATTAGCTCCTACAATGAGCAGTTCTTC
d_gene: TRBD2; abundance: NA; len: 20; j_gene: TRBJ2-3; v_gene: TRBV27; CDR3aa: CASSRIGLAGASGETDTQYF; CDR3nt: TGTGCCAGCAGTCGTATTGGACTAGCGGGGGCCTCGGGAGAAACAGATACGCAGTATTTT
d_gene: NA; abundance: NA; len: 15; j_gene: TRBJ1-1; v_gene: TRBV7-2; CDR3aa: CARSSAYIQNTEAFF; CDR3nt: TGTGCCAGAAGCTCGGCGTACATCCAGAACACTGAAGCTTTCTTT
d_gene: TRBD2; abundance: NA; len: 15; j_gene: TRBJ2-1; v_gene: TRBV6-4; CDR3aa: CASSKGTSGRGEQFF; CDR3nt: TGTGCCAGCAGTAAAGGGACTAGCGGGAGAGGTGAGCAGTTCTTC
d_gene: NA; abundance: few; len: 15; j_gene: TRBJ2-2; v_gene: TRBV7-9; CDR3aa: CASSPWTKNTGELFF; CDR3nt: TGTGCCAGCAGCCCTTGGACAAAGAACACCGGGGAGCTGTTTTTT
d_gene: NA; abundance: NA; len: 13; j_gene: TRBJ1-5; v_gene: TRBV19; CDR3aa: CASSIDNNQPQHF; CDR3nt: TGTGCCAGTAGTATAGATAACAATCAGCCCCAGCATTTT
d_gene: TRBD2; abundance: NA; len: 16; j_gene: TRBJ2-3; v_gene: TRBV7-8; CDR3aa: CASSLAPSGGGDTQYF; CDR3nt: TGTGCCAGCAGCTTAGCTCCTAGCGGGGGCGGAGATACGCAGTATTTT
d_gene: NA; abundance: few; len: 18; j_gene: TRBJ2-1; v_gene: TRBV14; CDR3aa: CASSQQKPGTLTGNEQFF; CDR3nt: TGTGCCAGCAGCCAACAAAAACCCGGGACCCTTACGGGCAATGAGCAGTTCTTC
d_gene: TRBD1; abundance: NA; len: 14; j_gene: TRBJ1-6; v_gene: TRBV7-3; CDR3aa: CASSRGQGNSPLHF; CDR3nt: TGTGCCAGCAGCAGGGGACAGGGGAATTCACCCCTCCACTTT
d_gene: TRBD1; abundance: few; len: 15; j_gene: TRBJ2-1; v_gene: TRBV28; CDR3aa: CASRGDRGELREQFF; CDR3nt: TGTGCCAGCAGAGGGGACAGGGGAGAACTACGGGAGCAGTTCTTC
d_gene: TRBD1; abundance: NA; len: 13; j_gene: TRBJ1-1; v_gene: TRBV28; CDR3aa: CASSRTGGVEAFF; CDR3nt: TGTGCCAGCAGTCGGACAGGGGGAGTTGAAGCTTTCTTT
d_gene: NA; abundance: few; len: 17; j_gene: TRBJ2-7; v_gene: TRBV7-8; CDR3aa: CASSLAVREGRSYEQYF; CDR3nt: TGTGCCAGCAGCTTAGCGGTCAGAGAGGGCCGATCCTACGAGCAGTACTTC
d_gene: NA; abundance: NA; len: 16; j_gene: TRBJ2-1; v_gene: TRBV7-3; CDR3aa: CASGLVGLPGANEQFF; CDR3nt: TGTGCCAGCGGCCTGGTGGGGCTACCCGGGGCCAATGAGCAGTTCTTC
d_gene: NA; abundance: NA; len: 15; j_gene: TRBJ1-5; v_gene: TRBV7-8; CDR3aa: CASSLGTLNAQPQHF; CDR3nt: TGTGCCAGCAGCTTAGGGACACTAAATGCGCAGCCCCAGCATTTT
d_gene: NA; abundance: NA; len: 16; j_gene: TRBJ1-1; v_gene: TRBV2; CDR3aa: CASSEPYSGLNTEAFF; CDR3nt: TGTGCCAGCAGTGAACCATATTCAGGGCTAAACACTGAAGCTTTCTTT
d_gene: TRBD1; abundance: NA; len: 15; j_gene: TRBJ1-1; v_gene: TRBV6-5; CDR3aa: CASSLGTDGATEAFF; CDR3nt: TGTGCCAGCAGTCTAGGGACAGATGGGGCCACTGAAGCTTTCTTT
d_gene: NA; abundance: NA; len: 15; j_gene: TRBJ2-7; v_gene: TRBV13; CDR3aa: CASSFGTRRLNEQYF; CDR3nt: TGTGCCAGCAGCTTTGGGACTCGCCGATTGAACGAGCAGTACTTC
d_gene: NA; abundance: NA; len: 14; j_gene: TRBJ1-1; v_gene: TRBV6-6; CDR3aa: CASSPPGPYTEAFF; CDR3nt: TGTGCCAGCAGTCCTCCGGGACCGTACACTGAAGCTTTCTTT
d_gene: NA; abundance: many; len: 14; j_gene: TRBJ2-7; v_gene: TRBV11-2; CDR3aa: CASSKTPSSYEQYF; CDR3nt: TGTGCCAGCAGCAAGACACCGAGCTCCTACGAGCAGTACTTC
d_gene: TRBD1; abundance: NA; len: 15; j_gene: TRBJ1-5; v_gene: TRBV19; CDR3aa: CASSMTGASNQPQHF; CDR3nt: TGTGCCAGTAGTATGACAGGGGCGAGCAATCAGCCCCAGCATTTT
d_gene: TRBD2; abundance: many; len: 13; j_gene: TRBJ2-1; v_gene: TRBV7-3; CDR3aa: CASSSRASGLQFF; CDR3nt: TGTGCCAGCAGCTCAAGGGCTAGCGGGTTGCAGTTCTTC
d_gene: TRBD2; abundance: many; len: 14; j_gene: TRBJ2-1; v_gene: TRBV4-1; CDR3aa: CASSRGGKDNEQFF; CDR3nt: TGCGCCAGCAGCCGCGGGGGAAAGGACAATGAGCAGTTCTTC
d_gene: NA; abundance: NA; len: 12; j_gene: TRBJ2-1; v_gene: TRBV7-9; CDR3aa: CASSLLAQEQFF; CDR3nt: TGTGCCAGCAGCTTACTAGCGCAAGAGCAGTTCTTC
d_gene: NA; abundance: NA; len: 14; j_gene: TRBJ2-1; v_gene: TRBV11-2; CDR3aa: CASSLGGPANEQFF; CDR3nt: TGTGCCAGCAGCTTAGGCGGGCCCGCTAATGAGCAGTTCTTC
d_gene: NA; abundance: NA; len: 15; j_gene: TRBJ1-5; v_gene: TRBV5-5; CDR3aa: CASSLGSNSNQPQHF; CDR3nt: TGTGCCAGCAGCTTGGGGTCCAATAGCAATCAGCCCCAGCATTTT
d_gene: NA; abundance: NA; len: 12; j_gene: TRBJ2-7; v_gene: TRBV28; CDR3aa: CASSFDSTEQYF; CDR3nt: TGTGCCAGCAGTTTCGATTCGACCGAGCAGTACTTC
d_gene: TRBD2; abundance: few; len: 18; j_gene: TRBJ2-2; v_gene: TRBV4-1; CDR3aa: CASSQGLAGEEGTGELFF; CDR3nt: TGCGCCAGCAGCCAGGGTCTAGCGGGAGAAGAGGGCACCGGGGAGCTGTTTTTT
d_gene: TRBD1; abundance: NA; len: 15; j_gene: TRBJ1-2; v_gene: TRBV19; CDR3aa: CASSEGQGEYYGYTF; CDR3nt: TGTGCCAGTAGTGAGGGACAGGGGGAATACTATGGCTACACCTTC
d_gene: TRBD2; abundance: many; len: 18; j_gene: TRBJ2-3; v_gene: TRBV28; CDR3aa: CASSSLLPGLAAPDTQYF; CDR3nt: TGTGCCAGCAGTTCACTTCTCCCGGGACTAGCGGCCCCAGATACGCAGTATTTT
d_gene: NA; abundance: NA; len: 14; j_gene: TRBJ2-4; v_gene: TRBV6-1; CDR3aa: CASRMSLAKNIPYF; CDR3nt: TGTGCCAGCAGAATGAGTTTAGCAAAAAACATTCCGTACTTC
d_gene: NA; abundance: NA; len: 16; j_gene: TRBJ1-1; v_gene: TRBV30; CDR3aa: CAWSAWEEERSTEAFF; CDR3nt: TGTGCCTGGAGCGCCTGGGAAGAAGAACGGTCCACTGAAGCTTTCTTT
d_gene: TRBD2; abundance: NA; len: 18; j_gene: TRBJ2-1; v_gene: TRBV7-7; CDR3aa: CASSLRLGREGHYNEQFF; CDR3nt: TGTGCTAGCAGCTTAAGGTTAGGGCGGGAGGGCCACTACAATGAGCAGTTCTTC